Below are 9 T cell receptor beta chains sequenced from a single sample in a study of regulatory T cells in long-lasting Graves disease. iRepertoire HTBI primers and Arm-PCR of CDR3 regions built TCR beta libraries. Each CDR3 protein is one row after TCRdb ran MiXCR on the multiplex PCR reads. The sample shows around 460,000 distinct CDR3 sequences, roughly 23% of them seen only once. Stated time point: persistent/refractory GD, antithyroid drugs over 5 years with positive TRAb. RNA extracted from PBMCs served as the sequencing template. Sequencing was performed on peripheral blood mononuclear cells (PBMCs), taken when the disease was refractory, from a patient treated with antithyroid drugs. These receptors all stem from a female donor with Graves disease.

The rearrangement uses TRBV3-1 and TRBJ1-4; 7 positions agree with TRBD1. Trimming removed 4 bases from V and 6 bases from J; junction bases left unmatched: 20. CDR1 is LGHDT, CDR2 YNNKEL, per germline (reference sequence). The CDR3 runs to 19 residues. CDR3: CASSPMIAHDREIDEKLFF. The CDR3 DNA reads TGTGCCAGCAGCCCAATGATCGCACATGACAGGGAGATCGATGAAAAACTGTTTTTT.

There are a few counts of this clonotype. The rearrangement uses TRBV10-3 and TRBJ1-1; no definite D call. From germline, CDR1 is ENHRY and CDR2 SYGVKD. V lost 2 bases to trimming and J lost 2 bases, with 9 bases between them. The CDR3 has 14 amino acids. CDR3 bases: TGTGCCATCAGTGAGGGAGACTCCAACACTGAAGCTTTCTTT. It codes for CAISEGDSNTEAFF.

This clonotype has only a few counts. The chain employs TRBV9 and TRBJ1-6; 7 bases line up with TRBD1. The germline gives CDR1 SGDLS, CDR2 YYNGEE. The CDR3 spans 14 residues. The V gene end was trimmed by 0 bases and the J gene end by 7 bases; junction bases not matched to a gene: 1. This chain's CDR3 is CASSVEQGNSPLHF. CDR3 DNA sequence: TGTGCCAGCAGCGTAGAACAGGGGAATTCACCCCTCCACTTT.

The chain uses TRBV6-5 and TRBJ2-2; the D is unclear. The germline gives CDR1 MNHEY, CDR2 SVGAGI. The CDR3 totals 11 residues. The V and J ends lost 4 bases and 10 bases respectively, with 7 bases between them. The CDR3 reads CASSWAAELFF. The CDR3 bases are TGTGCCAGCAGTTGGGCGGCGGAGCTGTTTTTT.

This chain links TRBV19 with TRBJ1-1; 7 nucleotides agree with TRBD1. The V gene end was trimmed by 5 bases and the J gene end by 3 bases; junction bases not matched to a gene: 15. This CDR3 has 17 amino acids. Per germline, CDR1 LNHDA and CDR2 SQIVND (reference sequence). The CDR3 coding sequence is TGTGCCAGTAGTGCGTACAGGGGAGGATTGGCGGACACTGAAGCTTTCTTT. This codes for CASSAYRGGLADTEAFF.

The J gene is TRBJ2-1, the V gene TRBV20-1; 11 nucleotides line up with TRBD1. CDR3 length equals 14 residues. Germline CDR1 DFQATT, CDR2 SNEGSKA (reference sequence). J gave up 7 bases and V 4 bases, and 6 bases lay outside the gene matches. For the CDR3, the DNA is TGCAGTGCTAAAGGACAGGGGGCGAGAAATGAGCAGTTCTTC. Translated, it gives CSAKGQGARNEQFF.

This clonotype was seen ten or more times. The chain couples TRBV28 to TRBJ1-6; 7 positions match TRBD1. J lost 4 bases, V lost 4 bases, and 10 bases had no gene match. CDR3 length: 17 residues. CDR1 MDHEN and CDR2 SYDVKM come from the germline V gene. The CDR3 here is CASSSPHRTGYNSPLHF. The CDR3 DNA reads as TGTGCCAGCAGTTCCCCCCACCGGACAGGTTATAATTCACCCCTCCACTTT.

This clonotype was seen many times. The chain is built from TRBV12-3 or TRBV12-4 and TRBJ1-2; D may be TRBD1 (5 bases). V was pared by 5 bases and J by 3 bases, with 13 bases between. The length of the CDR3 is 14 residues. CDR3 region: CASSELRDDYGYTF. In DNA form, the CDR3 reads TGTGCCAGCAGTGAACTCCGGGACGACTATGGCTACACCTTC.

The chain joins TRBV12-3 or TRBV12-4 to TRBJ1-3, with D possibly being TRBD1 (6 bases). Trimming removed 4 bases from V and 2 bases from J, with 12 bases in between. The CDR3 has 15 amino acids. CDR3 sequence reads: CASSSGVMTGNTIYF. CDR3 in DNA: TGTGCCAGCAGTTCAGGGGTTATGACTGGAAACACCATATATTTT.